These 6 T cell receptor beta chains share one sample of origin, sequenced in a study of beta chain features in type 1 diabetes. The sequenced template was cDNA made from the entire isolated RNA. Repertoires were generated with immunoSEQ multiplex PCR, while TCRdb's copy carries only in-frame clones and drops some. The data show under 950,000 clones, roughly a sixth seen once. The sample was naive CD4+ T cells from blood. These receptors all stem from a woman younger than 30 in good health.

This clone was detected a few times. The V call is TRBV5-4, the J call TRBJ1-3; D is unresolved. Germline V gene lookup returns CDR1 SGHNT and CDR2 YYREEE (reference sequence). V was trimmed by 2 bases and J by 0 bases, leaving 12 bases between them. This CDR3 spans 16 amino acids. CDR3 bases: TGTGCCAGCAGCTTATTCCAGGCCGCCTCTGGAAACACCATATATTTT. This translates into CASSLFQAASGNTIYF.

This clone was seen a few times. The V call is TRBV27, the J call TRBJ1-4, with D perhaps matching TRBD1 (5 bases). CDR3 length: 15 amino acids. V gave up 8 bases and J gave up 4 bases, with 17 bases separating them. Per the germline V gene, CDR1 is MNHEY and CDR2 is SMNVEV (reference sequence). The CDR3 here is CASQDRGGGNEKLFF. For the CDR3, the DNA is TGTGCCAGCCAAGACCGGGGGGGAGGTAATGAAAAACTGTTTTTT.

V and J are TRBV18 and TRBJ2-2, with a tentative D call TRBD1 (7 bases). CDR3 length: 15 amino acids. The germline CDR1 and CDR2 sequences are KGHSH and LQKENI. Trimming left V 2 bases short and J 8 bases short, with 15 bases between. Here the CDR3 reads CASSPWTGGTGELFF. The CDR3 nucleotides read TGTGCCAGCTCACCATGGACAGGAGGGACTGGGGAGCTGTTTTTT.

There are a few counts of this clone. The chain uses TRBV6-4 and TRBJ2-5; 8 nucleotides match TRBD1. CDR3 length: 13 residues. The trim removed 4 bases at V and 5 bases at J, leaving 3 bases unmatched. CDR1 and CDR2 (germline): MRHNA, SNTAGT. CDR3: CASSADREETQYF. The CDR3 nucleotides read TGTGCCAGCAGTGCGGACAGGGAGGAGACCCAGTACTTC.

This chain links TRBV10-3 with TRBJ2-7, with a tentative D call TRBD1 (5 bases). V was shortened by 3 bases and J by 1 base, with 10 bases between the two germline ends. This CDR3 is built from 14 residues. The germline V gene encodes CDR1 ENHRY and CDR2 SYGVKD. The CDR3 sequence: CAISEGRQSYEQYF. CDR3 sequence (DNA): TGTGCCATCAGTGAAGGACGACAGTCCTACGAGCAGTACTTC.

This clone was counted only a few times. The genes are TRBV4-3 and TRBJ1-4; D uncertain. V was pared by 3 bases and J by 8 bases, with 16 bases between. This CDR3 has 15 amino acids. Germline V gene data show CDR1 as LGHNA and CDR2 as YSLEER. The DNA for the CDR3 is TGCGCCAGCAGCCACGTCGGGGAGCCACGGGAAAAACTGTTTTTT. Translating gives CASSHVGEPREKLFF.